This passage covers 8 T cell receptor beta chains from one sample sequenced in a study of T cell changes during pregnancy in multiple sclerosis. Generated by immunoSEQ multiplex PCR, the TCRdb table keeps only in-frame clones and is missing some. The sample records around 56,000 clones, 75% to 90% being singletons. The sequenced sample was CD4+ T cells from peripheral blood mononuclear cells, obtained in the third trimester of pregnancy. Source of these receptors: a female donor with multiple sclerosis, enrolled in a pregnancy study.

The V gene is TRBV19, the J gene TRBJ2-7; perhaps TRBD2 as D (5 bases). Looked up from germline, CDR1 is LNHDA and CDR2 is SQIVND (reference sequence). Trimming stripped 5 bases from V and 3 bases from J, with 14 bases between. The CDR3 has 14 amino acids. CDR3 loop: CASSHPGLNYEQYF. In DNA form, the CDR3 reads TGTGCCAGTAGTCACCCCGGACTGAACTACGAGCAGTACTTC. The variable domain in full, with the rest retrieved from reference TRBV19 and TRBJ2-7, is DGGITQSPKYLFRKEGQNVTLSCEQNLNHDAMYWYRQDPGQGLRLIYYSQIVNDFQKGDIAEGYSVSREKKESFPLTVTSAQKNPTAFYLCASSHPGLNYEQYFGPGTRLTVT.

This clone was counted only a few times. V usage is TRBV10-3 and J usage is TRBJ1-1; a possible D gene is TRBD1 (5 bases). Germline assignment: CDR1 ENHRY and CDR2 SYGVKD. V dropped 7 bases and J dropped 1 base, with 10 bases sitting between them. The CDR3 runs to 13 residues. The CDR3 DNA reads as TGTGCCATCACAGACAGACCGAACACTGAAGCTTTCTTT. This translates into CAITDRPNTEAFF.

V gene TRBV7-3 combines with J gene TRBJ2-1; TRBD1 is a possible D gene (6 bases). Per germline, CDR1 SGHTA and CDR2 FQGTGA. V lost 1 base and J lost 6, with 10 bases in between. The CDR3 contains 14 residues. This CDR3 reads CASSLKGRGNEQFF. Here the CDR3 DNA reads TGTGCCAGCAGCTTAAAGGGCAGGGGCAATGAGCAGTTCTTC.

Here the CDR3 reads CASSLGGGYGYGYTF. The CDR3 nucleotides are TGTGCCAGCAGTTTAGGGGGGGGGTACGGCTATGGCTACACCTTC. The chain joins TRBV28 to TRBJ1-2; a weak D match, TRBD1 (5 bases). Trimming took 2 bases from V and 4 from J, leaving 14 bases between them. The CDR3 is 15 residues long. CDR1 and CDR2 (germline): MDHEN, SYDVKM.

This chain uses TRBV18 with TRBJ1-1; TRBD1 might be the D (6 bases). V was trimmed by 5 bases and J by 5 bases, leaving 15 bases between them. The CDR3 sequence is 14 residues long. Germline V CDR1 and CDR2: KGHSH, LQKENI. This CDR3 reads CASSTGQSRTEAFF. The CDR3 nucleotides are TGTGCCAGCTCAACCGGACAGTCGAGGACTGAAGCTTTCTTT.

The V gene is TRBV10-3, the J gene TRBJ1-2; 9 nucleotides agree with TRBD1. The CDR3 totals 13 residues. V was pared by 5 bases and J by 6 bases, with 4 bases of the junction left unmatched. The germline CDR1 and CDR2 sequences are ENHRY and SYGVKD. This CDR3 is CAISRRDRDGYTF. The CDR3 nucleotides are TGTGCCATCAGTCGCCGGGACAGGGATGGCTACACCTTC.

The chain employs TRBV6-4 and TRBJ2-1; TRBD2 agrees at 14 bases. The J segment lost 8 bases and the V segment lost 1 base, leaving 4 bases of the junction unmatched. CDR1 MRHNA and CDR2 SNTAGT come from the germline V gene. CDR3 size: 16 residues. Here the CDR3 DNA reads TGTGCCAGCAGTGACTTGACTAGCGGGAGGGGCTATGAGCAGTTCTTC. This sequence encodes CASSDLTSGRGYEQFF.

The CDR3 nucleotides read TGTGCCAGCAGTGGCGGGACCTACGAGCAGTACTTC. This gives the protein CASSGGTYEQYF. The genes are TRBV2 and TRBJ2-7; weak D call: TRBD2 (6 bases). CDR1 is SNHLY and CDR2 is FYNNEI in the germline V gene. The CDR3 has 12 amino acids. Deletions cut 4 bases from V and 2 bases from J, with 6 bases between.